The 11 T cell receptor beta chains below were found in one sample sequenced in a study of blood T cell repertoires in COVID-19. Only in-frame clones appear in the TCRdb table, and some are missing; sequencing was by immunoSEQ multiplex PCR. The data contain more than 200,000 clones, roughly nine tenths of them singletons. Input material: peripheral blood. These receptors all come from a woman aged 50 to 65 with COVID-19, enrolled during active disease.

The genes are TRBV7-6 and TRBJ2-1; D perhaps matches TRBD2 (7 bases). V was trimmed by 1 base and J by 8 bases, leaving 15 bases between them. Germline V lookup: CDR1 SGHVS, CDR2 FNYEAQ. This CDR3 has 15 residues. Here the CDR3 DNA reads TGTGCCAGCAGCTTAGACGCGGGGGCCCCTCATGAGCAGTTCTTC. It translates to CASSLDAGAPHEQFF.

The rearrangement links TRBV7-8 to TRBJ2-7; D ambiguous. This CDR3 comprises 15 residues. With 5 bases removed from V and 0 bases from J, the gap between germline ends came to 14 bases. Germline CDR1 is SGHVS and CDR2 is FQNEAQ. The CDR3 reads CASSPWPSSSYEQYF. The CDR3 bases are TGTGCCAGCAGCCCCTGGCCTAGTTCCTCCTACGAGCAGTACTTC.

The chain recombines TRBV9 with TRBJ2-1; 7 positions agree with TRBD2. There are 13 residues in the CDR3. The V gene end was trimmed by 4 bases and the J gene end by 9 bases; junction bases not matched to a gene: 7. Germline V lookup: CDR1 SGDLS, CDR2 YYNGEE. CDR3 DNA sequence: TGTGCCAGCAGCTTGGGAGGGGTCAGTGAGCAGTTCTTC. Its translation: CASSLGGVSEQFF.

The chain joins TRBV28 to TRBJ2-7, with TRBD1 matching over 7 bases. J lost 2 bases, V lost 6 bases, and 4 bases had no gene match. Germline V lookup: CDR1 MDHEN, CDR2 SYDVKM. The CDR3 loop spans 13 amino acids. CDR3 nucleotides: TGTGCCAGCAGCGAAGGGACAGCCTACGAGCAGTACGTC. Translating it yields CASSEGTAYEQYV.

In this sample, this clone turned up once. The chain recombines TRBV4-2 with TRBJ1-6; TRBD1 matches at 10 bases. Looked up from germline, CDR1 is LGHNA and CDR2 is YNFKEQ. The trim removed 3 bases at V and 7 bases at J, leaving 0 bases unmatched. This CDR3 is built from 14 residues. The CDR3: CASSQDRGNSPLHF. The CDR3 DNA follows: TGTGCCAGCAGCCAGGACAGGGGGAATTCACCCCTCCACTTT.

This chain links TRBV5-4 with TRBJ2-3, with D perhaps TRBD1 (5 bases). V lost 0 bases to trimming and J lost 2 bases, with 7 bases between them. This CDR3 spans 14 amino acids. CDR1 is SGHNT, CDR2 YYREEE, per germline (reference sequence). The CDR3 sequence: CASSLEGPTDTQYF. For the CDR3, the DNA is TGTGCCAGCAGCTTGGAGGGGCCCACAGATACGCAGTATTTT. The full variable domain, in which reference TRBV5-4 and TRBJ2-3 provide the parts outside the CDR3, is ETGVTQSPTHLIKTRGQQVTLRCSSQSGHNTVSWYQQALGQGPQFIFQYYREEENGRGNFPPRFSGLQFPNYSSELNVNALELDDSALYLCASSLEGPTDTQYFGPGTRLTVL.

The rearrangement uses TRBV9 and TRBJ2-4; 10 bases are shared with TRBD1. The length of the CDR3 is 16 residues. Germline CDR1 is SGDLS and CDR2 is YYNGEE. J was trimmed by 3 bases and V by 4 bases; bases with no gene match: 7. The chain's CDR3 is CASSPWTGGGKNIQYF. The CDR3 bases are TGTGCCAGCAGCCCCTGGACAGGGGGTGGCAAAAACATTCAGTACTTC.

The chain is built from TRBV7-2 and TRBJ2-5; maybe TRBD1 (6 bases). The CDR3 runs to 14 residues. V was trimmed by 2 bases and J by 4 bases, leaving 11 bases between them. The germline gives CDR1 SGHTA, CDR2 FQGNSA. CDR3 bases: TGTGCCAGCAGCTTAAACAGGGCGCGAGAGACCCAGTACTTC. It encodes CASSLNRARETQYF.

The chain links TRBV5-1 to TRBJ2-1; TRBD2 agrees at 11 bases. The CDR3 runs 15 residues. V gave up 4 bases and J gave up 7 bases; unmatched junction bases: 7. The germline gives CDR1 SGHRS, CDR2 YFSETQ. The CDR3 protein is CASSPLAGDFNEQFF. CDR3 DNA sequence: TGCGCCAGCAGCCCACTAGCGGGGGACTTTAATGAGCAGTTCTTC. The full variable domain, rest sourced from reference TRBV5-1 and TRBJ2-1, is KAGVTQTPRYLIKTRGQQVTLSCSPISGHRSVSWYQQTPGQGLQFLFEYFSETQRNKGNFPGRFSGRQFSNSRSEMNVSTLELGDSALYLCASSPLAGDFNEQFFGPGTRLTVL.

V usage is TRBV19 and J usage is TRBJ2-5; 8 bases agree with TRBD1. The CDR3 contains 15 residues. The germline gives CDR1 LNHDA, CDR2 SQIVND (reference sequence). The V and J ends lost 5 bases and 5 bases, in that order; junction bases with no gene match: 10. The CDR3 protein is CASSAQGAQRETQYF. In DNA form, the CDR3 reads TGTGCCAGTAGTGCGCAGGGGGCACAAAGGGAGACCCAGTACTTC.

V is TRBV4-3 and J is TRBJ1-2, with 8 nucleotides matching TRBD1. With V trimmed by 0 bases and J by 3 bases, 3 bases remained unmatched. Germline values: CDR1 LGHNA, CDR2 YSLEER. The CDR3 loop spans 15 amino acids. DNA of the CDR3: TGCGCCAGCAGCCAAGAAGGGGGACAGGACTATGGCTACACCTTC. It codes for CASSQEGGQDYGYTF.